This T cell receptor (beta chain) was recorded in a study of blood T cell repertoires in COVID-19. Study-level background: The United States, Italy and Spain provided the acute and convalescent COVID-19 samples.

The CDR3 contains 14 residues. With V trimmed by 6 bases and J by 3 bases, 4 bases remained unmatched. Germline V gives CDR1 LNHDA, CDR2 SQIVND (reference sequence). As processed by the authors: Estimation of nucleated cell counts relied on the amplification of reference gene primers. Data came from immunoSEQ multiplex PCR; TCRdb stores just in-frame clones and leaves some out. That table supplies the V and J calls and clone size; D and trimming were determined from the DNA. The data show 380,000 or so clones, with about 89% seen just once and roughly 1.2% held by the top ten. A note on this clone: The same CDR3 also results from other DNA sequences found in this sample.

The TCR sequence derives from a man in his forties with acute or convalescent COVID-19. This chain joins TRBV19 and TRBJ1-1, with 10 bases aligning to TRBD1. Sequencing used peripheral blood. In nucleotides, the CDR3 is TGTGCCAGTAGCCGGACAGGGGGTTACACTGAAGCTTTCTTT. This sequence encodes CASSRTGGYTEAFF.